One and the same sample provided the 15 T cell receptor beta chains below, sequenced in a study of identical twins. TCRdb ran MiXCR on the 5' RACE reads and lists one entry per CDR3 protein. The table shows 500,000 to 550,000 distinct CDR3 sequences, with under 25% occurring only once. This sample also belongs to another study, concerning T cells expressing NK-cell markers.

Sequencing input: CD4+ T cells sorted from blood. Receptor source: a woman under 30 in good health.

The rearrangement uses TRBV7-2 and TRBJ2-3, with 10 bases fitting TRBD2. Unmatched junction bases numbered 7, after V lost 2 bases and J lost 5 bases. Looked up from germline, CDR1 is SGHTA and CDR2 is FQGNSA. CDR3 length: 16 amino acids. CDR3 amino acids: CASSLLAGGMRDTQYF. CDR3 DNA: TGTGCCAGCAGCTTATTAGCGGGAGGCATGAGAGATACGCAGTATTTT.

In this sample, this clonotype turned up a few times. The rearrangement joins TRBV5-1 to TRBJ2-7, with D unclear. V shed 2 bases and J shed 0 bases, with 12 bases lying between them. CDR3 length: 15 amino acids. CDR1 and CDR2 from the germline V gene are SGHRS and YFSETQ. The CDR3 DNA reads as TGCGCCAGCAGCTTAGAGACCTCTCCCTCCTACGAGCAGTACTTC. It codes for CASSLETSPSYEQYF.

This clonotype has only a few counts. The rearrangement links TRBV20-1 to TRBJ2-5; D might be TRBD2 (6 bases). Trimming took 3 bases from V and 5 from J, leaving 10 bases between them. The germline CDR1 and CDR2 sequences are DFQATT and SNEGSKA (reference sequence). This CDR3 is built from 12 residues. The CDR3 is CSASVREETQYF. The CDR3 DNA is TGCAGTGCTAGCGTACGGGAGGAGACCCAGTACTTC.

A few counts support this clonotype. Being one base from a much bigger clone, this may be a read error. This chain uses TRBV9 with TRBJ2-1; unclear D gene. Trimming took off 0 bases at V and 4 bases at J, with 2 bases between the two ends. CDR3 length equals 12 residues. Germline V gene lookup returns CDR1 SGDLS and CDR2 YYNGEE. DNA of the CDR3: TGTGCCAGCAGCGTAGCTTACAATGAGCAGTTCTTC. Amino acids: CASSVAYNEQFF.

This clonotype was seen ten or more times. This chain uses TRBV6-1 with TRBJ2-7; 10 nucleotides agree with TRBD1. Germline V lookup: CDR1 MNHNS, CDR2 SASEGT. V was clipped by 5 bases and J by 6 bases; unmatched bases: 4. CDR3 length: 13 residues. The CDR3 nucleotides read TGTGCCAGCAGTCGGGACAGGGGAGGCGAGCAGTACTTC. This codes for CASSRDRGGEQYF.

This clonotype showed up just a few times. The chain is built from TRBV19 and TRBJ2-1; no firm D call. Trimming removed 7 bases from V and 5 bases from J, with 12 bases in between. The germline V gene encodes CDR1 LNHDA and CDR2 SQIVND (reference sequence). This CDR3 comprises 13 residues. The CDR3 loop is CASTGWAHNEQFF. The DNA of the CDR3 is TGTGCCAGTACTGGGTGGGCGCACAATGAGCAGTTCTTC.

The chain couples TRBV5-5 to TRBJ2-1, with D hard to call. Germline assignment: CDR1 SGHKS and CDR2 YYEKEE (reference sequence). Trimming took off 2 bases at V and 12 bases at J, with 18 bases between the two ends. The CDR3 covers 14 residues. The CDR3 DNA reads TGTGCCAGCAGCTTACGACGTGATAGTAGTGGGCAGTTCTTC. This encodes CASSLRRDSSGQFF.

The chain uses TRBV20-1 and TRBJ1-4; D is possibly TRBD1 (5 bases). Per the germline V gene, CDR1 is DFQATT and CDR2 is SNEGSKA (reference sequence). V was pared by 1 base and J by 6 bases, with 12 bases between. This CDR3 contains 14 residues. The DNA of the CDR3 is TGCAGTGCTAGAGTGGGGGTCAAATATGAAAAACTGTTTTTT. Translating gives CSARVGVKYEKLFF.

A few counts support this clonotype. The CDR3 DNA reads as TGTGCCAGCAGGCCGACTAGCGCCCTCAATGAGCAGTTCTTC. Translating it yields CASRPTSALNEQFF. The chain links TRBV12-3 or TRBV12-4 to TRBJ2-1; 8 bases line up with TRBD2. V shed 6 bases and J 6 bases; nucleotides not matched to a gene: 7. The CDR3 has 14 residues.

This chain connects TRBV12-3 or TRBV12-4 to TRBJ1-2; the D gene is possibly TRBD1 (5 bases). The CDR3 totals 14 residues. The ends were cut back, 3 bases at V and 8 bases at J, with 16 bases in the middle. The CDR3 DNA sequence: TGTGCCAGCAGTTTGAGGCAGGGAAGCAGGGGCTACACCTTC. Amino acid sequence: CASSLRQGSRGYTF.

A few counts support this clonotype. The chain couples TRBV2 to TRBJ2-2, with D tentatively TRBD2 (6 bases). The V gene's germline CDR1 is SNHLY and CDR2 FYNNEI. The CDR3 totals 15 residues. Trimming took 9 bases from V and 3 from J, leaving 17 bases between them. The CDR3 DNA is TGTGCCAGTGGATCGGAGGGGACCTACACCGGGGAGCTGTTTTTT. Translating gives CASGSEGTYTGELFF.

The chain carries TRBV11-2 and TRBJ2-2; D remains unclear. Germline loops: CDR1 SGHAT, CDR2 FQNNGV. This CDR3 has 14 residues. Trimming removed 5 bases at V and 3 bases at J, with 10 bases between. CDR3 sequence: CASSLLTYTGELFF. For the CDR3, the DNA is TGTGCCAGCAGCCTCCTGACGTACACCGGGGAGCTGTTTTTT.

This clonotype was found a few times. The chain combines TRBV7-6 with TRBJ2-6; D perhaps matches TRBD2 (7 bases). Trimming removed 5 bases at V and 4 bases at J, with 12 bases between. Per germline, CDR1 SGHVS and CDR2 FNYEAQ. The CDR3 sequence is 15 residues long. The CDR3 protein is CASSLGGTGANVLTF. Written as DNA, the CDR3 is TGTGCCAGCAGCCTCGGGGGGACAGGGGCCAACGTCCTGACTTTC.

V is TRBV6-1 and J is TRBJ2-2, with 9 bases that match TRBD1. Per germline, CDR1 MNHNS and CDR2 SASEGT. CDR3 length equals 15 residues. V shed 6 bases and J 6 bases; nucleotides not matched to a gene: 8. The CDR3 reads CASRRDRGVPGELFF. Here the CDR3 DNA reads TGTGCCAGCAGGCGCGACAGGGGGGTTCCCGGGGAGCTGTTTTTT.

The V gene is TRBV19, the J gene TRBJ2-6; D is unresolved. The V gene's germline CDR1 is LNHDA and CDR2 SQIVND (reference sequence). V gave up 11 bases and J gave up 0 bases, with 17 bases separating them. This CDR3 has 16 amino acids. The CDR3 loop reads CASNGRPTSGANVLTF. DNA of the CDR3: TGTGCCTCGAACGGCAGACCAACCTCTGGGGCCAACGTCCTGACTTTC.